The 30 T cell receptor beta chains reported below all come from one sample, sequenced in a study of cytomegalovirus exposure and HLA in healthy donors. A multiplex PCR was run with 60 Vbeta primers and 13 Jbeta primers. Produced via immunoSEQ multiplex PCR; TCRdb's table is partial and in-frame only. There are about 92,000 clones in the sample; 81% occur only once, and about 1.2% lies in the top ten. Sequenced input: PBMCs. The receptors come from a girl aged 2 to 9 in good health and CMV-seropositive.

This sequence joins TRBV7-9 and TRBJ1-1; possibly TRBD1 for D (6 bases). Trimming took 7 bases from V and 6 from J, leaving 15 bases between them. This CDR3 spans 13 amino acids. CDR1 and CDR2 (germline): SEHNR, FQNEAQ (reference sequence). The DNA for the CDR3 is TGTGCCAGCAAGTACAGGGATGGTCCTGAAGCTTTCTTT. As protein: CASKYRDGPEAFF.

This chain's CDR3 is CAWSVLMSGQPRANYEQYF. The CDR3 DNA reads TGTGCCTGGAGTGTACTAATGTCGGGACAGCCCAGAGCAAACTACGAGCAGTACTTC. The chain uses TRBV30 and TRBJ2-7; 7 bases fit TRBD1. This CDR3 has 19 residues. The ends lost 0 bases at V and 3 bases at J; junction bases unmatched: 20. The germline gives CDR1 GTSNPN, CDR2 SVGIG (reference sequence).

This clone was recorded a few times. V gene TRBV29-1 combines with J gene TRBJ2-3, with TRBD2 as a possible D gene (5 bases). Trimming shortened V by 3 bases and J by 2 bases, and 9 bases separated the two germline ends. CDR1 is SQVTM and CDR2 is ANQGSEA in the germline V gene. This CDR3 has 13 amino acids. DNA for the CDR3: TGCAGCGTTGAGAGGGAAGTCACAGATACGCAGTATTTT. Amino acids: CSVEREVTDTQYF.

Here the CDR3 DNA reads TGTGCCAGCAGCTTAGCGACAGCGAATCAGCCCCAGCATTTT. Translated: CASSLATANQPQHF. The chain is built from TRBV7-9 and TRBJ1-5, with D tentatively TRBD1 (5 bases). This CDR3 region has 14 residues. In germline, CDR1 is SEHNR, CDR2 FQNEAQ (reference sequence). The germline V and J ends were trimmed by 0 bases and 4 bases, with 7 bases remaining between them. Supplemented by reference TRBV7-9 and TRBJ1-5, the full variable domain reads DTGVSQNPRHKITKRGQNVTFRCDPISEHNRLYWYRQTLGQGPEFLTYFQNEAQLEKSRLLSDRFSAERPKGSFSTLEIQRTEQGDSAMYLCASSLATANQPQHFGDGTRLSIL.

This clone was seen more than once but under ten times. The V gene is TRBV5-5, the J gene TRBJ2-7, with 8 bases fitting TRBD2. This CDR3 has 16 amino acids. The V gene's germline CDR1 is SGHKS and CDR2 YYEKEE (reference sequence). V was pared by 0 bases and J by 1 base, with 6 bases of the junction left unmatched. The CDR3 spells CASSLVGGRPSYEQYF. The CDR3 DNA sequence: TGTGCCAGCAGCTTGGTGGGCGGGAGGCCTTCCTACGAGCAGTACTTC.

This chain uses TRBV6-5 with TRBJ1-1; 8 nucleotides agree with TRBD1. The J segment lost 3 bases and the V segment lost 1 base, leaving 4 bases of the junction unmatched. Germline V gives CDR1 MNHEY, CDR2 SVGAGI. The CDR3 contains 15 residues. The CDR3 region has the DNA TGTGCCAGCAGTTACTTGGACAGGGTCCACACTGAAGCTTTCTTT. This sequence encodes CASSYLDRVHTEAFF.

The CDR3 nucleotides are TGCGCCAGCAGTGAGTCGGGACAGCGTAATGAAAAACTGTTTTTT. It is translated as CASSESGQRNEKLFF. V gene TRBV10-2 combines with J gene TRBJ1-4, with TRBD1 matching over 7 bases. The CDR3 is made up of 15 amino acids. From germline, CDR1 is WSHSY and CDR2 SAAADI. Unmatched junction bases numbered 2, after V lost 0 bases and J lost 4 bases.

This clone appeared a single time. V and J are TRBV5-1 and TRBJ1-5; TRBD1 is a possible D gene (6 bases). Deletions cut 0 bases from V and 4 bases from J, with 11 bases between. CDR1 is SGHRS, CDR2 YFSETQ, per germline. The length of the CDR3 is 15 residues. CDR3: CASSLVPGENQPQHF. The CDR3 DNA follows: TGCGCCAGCAGCTTGGTACCAGGGGAGAATCAGCCCCAGCATTTT.

The chain employs TRBV4-2 and TRBJ2-7, with 11 bases matching TRBD2. This CDR3 contains 16 residues. From germline, CDR1 is LGHNA and CDR2 YNFKEQ. J lost 5 bases, V lost 4 bases, and 10 bases had no gene match. The CDR3 spells CASSLSTSGSSHEQYF. CDR3 in DNA: TGTGCCAGCAGCCTTTCTACTAGCGGGAGTTCCCACGAGCAGTACTTC.

The chain couples TRBV10-1 to TRBJ1-1; tentatively, D is TRBD1 (6 bases). Germline assignment: CDR1 WNHNN and CDR2 SYGVQD (reference sequence). Trimming removed 5 bases from V and 2 bases from J, with 12 bases in between. The CDR3 has 14 residues. The CDR3 protein is CASSLGGRNTEAFF. CDR3 nucleotide sequence: TGCGCCAGCAGTTTGGGGGGGCGCAACACTGAAGCTTTCTTT.

The chain is built from TRBV4-1 and TRBJ2-7; 9 positions agree with TRBD1. With 1 base clipped from V and 2 bases from J, the junction kept 12 bases outside the gene matches. Germline values: CDR1 MGHRA, CDR2 YSYEKL. This CDR3 is built from 18 residues. DNA for the CDR3: TGCGCCAGCAGCCAAGGGATAAGGGACAGGGCCTCACCCTACGAGCAGTACTTC. Amino acids: CASSQGIRDRASPYEQYF.

This clone was observed a handful of times. The rearrangement joins TRBV19 to TRBJ1-1; perhaps TRBD1 as D (5 bases). Looked up from germline, CDR1 is LNHDA and CDR2 is SQIVND (reference sequence). The V gene lost 10 bases and the J gene lost 2 bases, with 17 bases spanning the gap. The CDR3 totals 14 residues. CDR3 loop: CATAGGGGNTEAFF. The CDR3 nucleotides are TGTGCCACCGCCGGCGGGGGAGGAAACACTGAAGCTTTCTTT.

The V gene is TRBV10-3, the J gene TRBJ2-1, with 8 bases fitting TRBD2. This CDR3 spans 15 amino acids. V gave up 0 bases and J gave up 4 bases; unmatched junction bases: 2. Per the germline V gene, CDR1 is ENHRY and CDR2 is SYGVKD. The DNA for the CDR3 is TGTGCCATCAGTGAGTCGCGGGAGGTTTACAATGAGCAGTTCTTC. It translates to CAISESREVYNEQFF.

The gene calls are TRBV5-6 and TRBJ1-4, with 9 bases identical to TRBD1. CDR1 and CDR2 from the germline V gene are SGHDT and YYEEEE. V trimming: 3 bases; J trimming: 8 bases; junction bases outside the gene matches: 11. This CDR3 comprises 16 residues. This chain's CDR3 is CASSSGQGLRGEKLFF. DNA of the CDR3: TGTGCCAGCAGCTCGGGACAGGGCTTAAGAGGCGAAAAACTGTTTTTT. The full variable domain, with the rest looked up from reference TRBV5-6 and TRBJ1-4, is DAGVTQSPTHLIKTRGQQVTLRCSPKSGHDTVSWYQQALGQGPQFIFQYYEEEERQRGNFPDRFSGHQFPNYSSELNVNALLLGDSALYLCASSSGQGLRGEKLFFGSGTQLSVL.

The chain joins TRBV4-2 to TRBJ2-2; D perhaps matches TRBD2 (6 bases). This CDR3 is built from 16 residues. Trimming removed 5 bases from V and 2 bases from J, with 15 bases in between. Looked up from germline, CDR1 is LGHNA and CDR2 is YNFKEQ. The CDR3 spells CASSTQIADNTGELFF. The CDR3 DNA sequence: TGTGCCAGCAGCACCCAGATAGCGGACAACACCGGGGAGCTGTTTTTT.

The chain links TRBV14 to TRBJ2-2; D is unclear. Between the trimmed V and J ends, which lost 8 bases and 1 base, there was a span of 14 bases. The CDR3 runs to 15 residues. Germline V gene sequence: CDR1 SGHDN, CDR2 FVKESK. The CDR3 DNA reads as TGTGCCAGCGCGGCCGCACGGTTGAACACCGGGGAGCTGTTTTTT. Protein: CASAAARLNTGELFF.

In this sample, this clone turned up once. This chain connects TRBV7-9 to TRBJ2-1; perhaps TRBD1 as D (5 bases). Germline V gives CDR1 SEHNR, CDR2 FQNEAQ (reference sequence). The CDR3 is 14 residues long. V gave up 2 bases and J gave up 2 bases, with 7 bases separating them. CDR3 in DNA: TGTGCCAGCAGCTTAAACAGGCCCTACAATGAGCAGTTCTTC. Amino acid sequence: CASSLNRPYNEQFF. Together with reference TRBV7-9 and TRBJ2-1, the CDR3 gives the full variable domain: DTGVSQNPRHKITKRGQNVTFRCDPISEHNRLYWYRQTLGQGPEFLTYFQNEAQLEKSRLLSDRFSAERPKGSFSTLEIQRTEQGDSAMYLCASSLNRPYNEQFFGPGTRLTVL.

The chain couples TRBV9 to TRBJ2-1; the D is unclear. In germline, CDR1 is SGDLS, CDR2 YYNGEE. This CDR3 contains 12 residues. Trimming shortened V by 0 bases and J by 9 bases, and 7 bases separated the two germline ends. The CDR3 DNA follows: TGTGCCAGCAGCGTAGGTAGTCTTGAGCAGTTCTTC. Residues: CASSVGSLEQFF.

The rearrangement links TRBV30 to TRBJ2-1; D may be TRBD2 (6 bases). The germline V gene has CDR1 GTSNPN and CDR2 SVGIG (reference sequence). This CDR3 is 16 amino acids long. Trimming removed 4 bases at V and 0 bases at J, with 16 bases between. The CDR3 DNA is TGTGCCTGGAACCGCGGGGCGTTGAGCTCCTACAATGAGCAGTTCTTC. It is translated as CAWNRGALSSYNEQFF.

The chain is built from TRBV9 and TRBJ2-3; maybe TRBD1 (5 bases). V was shortened by 6 bases and J by 2 bases, with 13 bases between the two germline ends. Germline CDR1 and CDR2: SGDLS and YYNGEE. The CDR3 sequence is 14 residues long. The CDR3 DNA sequence: TGTGCCAGCACCAAGGGGCTTATCACAGATACGCAGTATTTT. Translation gives CASTKGLITDTQYF.

The V call is TRBV6-1, the J call TRBJ2-5; D may be TRBD1 (6 bases). The germline V gene has CDR1 MNHNS and CDR2 SASEGT. Trimming removed 6 bases from V and 1 base from J, with 9 bases in between. This CDR3 region has 13 residues. The CDR3 region is CASSGQSQETQYF. For the CDR3, the DNA is TGTGCCAGCAGCGGACAGAGCCAAGAGACCCAGTACTTC.

The chain carries TRBV2 and TRBJ2-7; 11 nucleotides line up with TRBD2. J gave up 3 bases and V 9 bases, and 7 bases lay outside the gene matches. The CDR3 has 14 residues. Germline V gene data show CDR1 as SNHLY and CDR2 as FYNNEI. CDR3 coding DNA: TGTGCCAGTGCTACTAGCGGGAGCTTCTACGAGCAGTACTTC. This sequence encodes CASATSGSFYEQYF.

The chain uses TRBV11-3 and TRBJ1-3, with 8 bases matching TRBD1. Germline V CDR1 and CDR2: SGHNT, YENEEA. Germline trimming cut 3 bases from V and 3 bases from J; bases unmatched to any gene: 4. The CDR3 has 15 residues. The CDR3 region is CASSFGTGDGNTIYF. CDR3 coding DNA: TGTGCCAGCAGCTTCGGGACAGGCGATGGAAACACCATATATTTT. Full variable domain (missing parts from reference TRBV11-3 and TRBJ1-3): EAGVVQSPRYKIIEKKQPVAFWCNPISGHNTLYWYLQNLGQGPELLIRYENEEAVDDSQLPKDRFSAERLKGVDSTLKIQPAELGDSAVYLCASSFGTGDGNTIYFGEGSWLTVV.

This chain links TRBV7-9 with TRBJ2-2, with D perhaps TRBD1 (6 bases). Germline CDR1 and CDR2: SEHNR and FQNEAQ (reference sequence). The CDR3 is made up of 18 amino acids. Trimming removed 1 base at V and 0 bases at J, with 15 bases between. CDR3 sequence: CASSLVGWAGANTGELFF. The CDR3 DNA sequence: TGTGCCAGCAGCTTAGTAGGTTGGGCAGGGGCGAACACCGGGGAGCTGTTTTTT. The full variable domain, its missing parts supplied by reference TRBV7-9 and TRBJ2-2, is DTGVSQNPRHKITKRGQNVTFRCDPISEHNRLYWYRQTLGQGPEFLTYFQNEAQLEKSRLLSDRFSAERPKGSFSTLEIQRTEQGDSAMYLCASSLVGWAGANTGELFFGEGSRLTVL.

The chain couples TRBV27 to TRBJ2-7; the match to TRBD2 covers 7 bases. Losses at the gene ends were 2 bases for V and 7 bases for J; bases not matched to a gene: 5. CDR1 is MNHEY and CDR2 is SMNVEV in the germline V gene (reference sequence). CDR3 length equals 13 residues. CDR3 in amino acids: CASSLAGVWEQYF. The DNA for the CDR3 is TGTGCCAGCAGTTTAGCGGGAGTTTGGGAGCAGTACTTC.

This chain links TRBV6-5 with TRBJ2-7; TRBD2 matches at 9 bases. The CDR3 has 16 residues. Germline V lookup: CDR1 MNHEY, CDR2 SVGAGI. Trimming cost V 0 bases and J 2 bases; bases outside gene matches: 5. As DNA, the CDR3 is TGTGCCAGCAGTTACTCGACGGCGGGAGGGCCCTACGAGCAGTACTTC. Amino acid sequence: CASSYSTAGGPYEQYF.

CDR3 region: CATRTGSYEQYF. The CDR3 DNA reads as TGTGCCACCCGGACAGGCTCCTACGAGCAGTACTTC. V and J are TRBV6-5 and TRBJ2-7; 7 nucleotides align to TRBD1. Per germline, CDR1 MNHEY and CDR2 SVGAGI. Trimming took 10 bases from V and 0 from J; bases not matched to a gene: 3. CDR3 length: 12 residues.

The table lists this clone with a count of one. This rearrangement joins TRBV4-2 to TRBJ1-2, with no clear D. The V gene's germline CDR1 is LGHNA and CDR2 YNFKEQ. CDR3 size: 12 residues. The V end lost 0 bases, the J end lost 7 bases, and 6 bases lay between the germline ends. This CDR3 reads CASSQDGRGYTF. The CDR3 coding sequence is TGTGCCAGCAGCCAAGATGGCCGTGGCTACACCTTC.

This CDR3 reads CASSLKDREYGYTF. In DNA, the CDR3 is TGTGCCAGCAGCTTGAAGGATCGGGAGTATGGCTACACCTTC. The V gene is TRBV5-4, the J gene TRBJ1-2; D is unresolved. V was cut by 1 base and J by 5 bases, with 12 bases left in between. The CDR3 contains 14 residues. In germline, CDR1 is SGHNT, CDR2 YYREEE (reference sequence). The full variable domain, in which reference TRBV5-4 and TRBJ1-2 provide the parts outside the CDR3, is ETGVTQSPTHLIKTRGQQVTLRCSSQSGHNTVSWYQQALGQGPQFIFQYYREEENGRGNFPPRFSGLQFPNYSSELNVNALELDDSALYLCASSLKDREYGYTFGSGTRLTVV.

The CDR3 nucleotides read TGCGCCAGCAGCCCTCAAGGGGCGACCGTCTCCTACAATGAGCAGTTCTTC. Residues: CASSPQGATVSYNEQFF. J is TRBJ2-1 and V is TRBV4-1, with D possibly being TRBD1 (5 bases). This CDR3 has 17 amino acids. V lost 4 bases and J 0 bases, leaving 16 bases between the germline ends. Germline CDR1 reads MGHRA; CDR2 reads YSYEKL.